One T cell receptor beta chain is described in this entry. The V gene lost 5 bases and the J gene lost 4 bases, with 11 bases spanning the gap. The length of the CDR3 is 13 residues. Looked up from germline, CDR1 is LNHDA and CDR2 is SQIVND (reference sequence). The sample belongs to a study of blood T cell repertoires in COVID-19. Measured with immunoSEQ multiplex PCR; TCRdb has only the in-frame clones, and not every one. The sample lists around 440,000 clones, more than 70% occurring once. The chain carries TRBV19 and TRBJ1-2, with D possibly being TRBD1 (6 bases). This sequence originates from a woman aged 50 to 60 with COVID-19, enrolled during active disease. Sequencing was done on a sample of peripheral blood. The CDR3 loop is CASSLRGGYGYTF. Here the CDR3 DNA reads TGTGCCAGTAGTCTCAGGGGCGGCTATGGCTACACCTTC. Drawing the rest from reference TRBV19 and TRBJ1-2, the complete variable domain is DGGITQSPKYLFRKEGQNVTLSCEQNLNHDAMYWYRQDPGQGLRLIYYSQIVNDFQKGDIAEGYSVSREKKESFPLTVTSAQKNPTAFYLCASSLRGGYGYTFGSGTRLTVV.